A single sample is the source of the 30 T cell receptor beta chains below, sequenced in a study of T cells in localized non-small cell lung cancer. TCRdb's copy holds only in-frame clones and misses some; the assay was immunoSEQ multiplex PCR. The top ten hold approximately 4% of the sample, which has over 70,000 clones, approximately 90% seen once. The sequenced sample was PBMCs, obtained before any cancer treatment. Every receptor here comes from a woman aged 40-70 years with stage II squamous cell lung carcinoma.

J is TRBJ2-3 and V is TRBV5-1; D remains ambiguous. Germline CDR1 reads SGHRS; CDR2 reads YFSETQ. The V and J ends lost 5 bases and 4 bases respectively, with 14 bases between them. CDR3 length: 14 residues. This CDR3 is CASRVYSAPDTQYF. The CDR3 DNA sequence: TGCGCCAGCAGAGTGTATAGTGCTCCAGATACGCAGTATTTT.

V usage is TRBV13 and J usage is TRBJ2-7; D is uncertain. Germline assignment: CDR1 PRHDT and CDR2 FYEKMQ (reference sequence). This CDR3 has 13 amino acids. With 4 bases removed from V and 7 bases from J, the gap between germline ends came to 14 bases. CDR3 sequence: CASSSWTKGEQYF. DNA of the CDR3: TGTGCCAGCAGCTCTTGGACGAAGGGAGAGCAGTACTTC.

The rearrangement joins TRBV6-6 to TRBJ2-1, with D possibly being TRBD1 (5 bases). Germline V gives CDR1 MNHNY, CDR2 SVGAGI (reference sequence). The CDR3 totals 15 residues. V was trimmed by 5 bases and J by 0 bases, leaving 11 bases between them. The CDR3 coding sequence is TGTGCCAGCAGTCAGGGTAGGCCCTCCTACAATGAGCAGTTCTTC. It encodes CASSQGRPSYNEQFF.

This clone has a single count. This chain uses TRBV7-9 with TRBJ2-7, with 10 nucleotides matching TRBD1. This CDR3 has 16 residues. Germline V gene data show CDR1 as SEHNR and CDR2 as FQNEAQ (reference sequence). With V trimmed by 4 bases and J by 1 base, 7 bases remained unmatched. DNA for the CDR3: TGTGCCAGCAGCTCACCGGGACAGGGGTTGTCCTACGAGCAGTACTTC. Translated: CASSSPGQGLSYEQYF.

The V call is TRBV6-1, the J call TRBJ2-3; TRBD2 matches 9 bases. CDR3 length: 14 amino acids. J was trimmed by 1 base and V by 6 bases; bases with no gene match: 2. Germline CDR1 reads MNHNS; CDR2 reads SASEGT. CDR3 DNA: TGTGCCAGCAGCCGACTAGCGGGCACAGATACGCAGTATTTT. Amino acids: CASSRLAGTDTQYF.

For the CDR3, the DNA is TGTGCCAGCCGCGCAGTCCTCTTCAATGAGCAGTTCTTC. Its protein product is CASRAVLFNEQFF. The rearrangement links TRBV6-6 to TRBJ2-1, with D unresolved. V was cut by 8 bases and J by 6 bases, with 14 bases left in between. Germline CDR1 MNHNY, CDR2 SVGAGI (reference sequence). This CDR3 comprises 13 residues.

This clone appeared once. The CDR3 DNA follows: TGTGCCAGCAGTCCTCGGGGGCATAATTCACCCCTCCACTTT. It encodes CASSPRGHNSPLHF. The genes are TRBV27 and TRBJ1-6; possible D gene TRBD1, 6 bases. The CDR3 has 14 amino acids. Between the trimmed V and J ends, which lost 5 bases and 5 bases, there was a span of 10 bases. Per the germline V gene, CDR1 is MNHEY and CDR2 is SMNVEV (reference sequence).

This clone has only a few counts. The rearrangement links TRBV18 to TRBJ1-2, with 9 bases identical to TRBD1. V lost 8 bases and J lost 2; bases outside the gene matches: 6. Germline V gene lookup returns CDR1 KGHSH and CDR2 LQKENI. This CDR3 is built from 14 residues. The CDR3 DNA sequence: TGTGCCAGCCGCACCGGGACAGGGAACTATGGCTACACCTTC. It encodes CASRTGTGNYGYTF.

The chain employs TRBV7-2 and TRBJ2-3; D is unclear. Germline-derived CDR1 and CDR2 are SGHTA and FQGNSA. CDR3 size: 12 residues. The V and J ends lost 1 base and 7 bases respectively, with 6 bases between them. The CDR3 loop is CASSLVRNTQYF. The CDR3 DNA sequence: TGTGCCAGCAGCTTAGTCCGGAATACGCAGTATTTT. Based on the CDR3 plus reference TRBV7-2 and TRBJ2-3, the full variable domain is GAGVSQSPSNKVTEKGKDVELRCDPISGHTALYWYRQSLGQGLEFLIYFQGNSAPDKSGLPSDRFSAERTGGSVSTLTIQRTQQEDSAVYLCASSLVRNTQYFGPGTRLTVL.

This chain connects TRBV6-1 to TRBJ1-1; a weak D match, TRBD1 (6 bases). Germline assignment: CDR1 MNHNS and CDR2 SASEGT. CDR3 size: 10 residues. V was trimmed by 6 bases and J by 8 bases, leaving 7 bases between them. The CDR3 DNA reads as TGTGCCAGCAGAACAGGGGAAGCTTTCTTT. The encoded protein is CASRTGEAFF.

This clone occurred once. V gene TRBV6-5 combines with J gene TRBJ1-1; 7 bases map to TRBD1. The germline gives CDR1 MNHEY, CDR2 SVGAGI. The CDR3 has 13 residues. The V segment lost 5 bases and the J segment 4 bases; nucleotides outside the gene matches: 4. The CDR3 region has the DNA TGTGCCAGCAGTCGGTCAGGGGGCACTGAAGCTTTCTTT. Encoded protein: CASSRSGGTEAFF.

This chain links TRBV7-9 with TRBJ2-7, with TRBD2 as a possible D gene (5 bases). Per the germline V gene, CDR1 is SEHNR and CDR2 is FQNEAQ (reference sequence). The CDR3 consists of 15 residues. With 5 bases removed from V and 2 bases from J, the gap between germline ends came to 16 bases. In DNA, the CDR3 is TGTGCCAGCAGCCAGAATGCGGGCAGCCCCTACGAGCAGTACTTC. Its protein is CASSQNAGSPYEQYF.

The chain couples TRBV27 to TRBJ2-3, with 11 positions matching TRBD2. J was trimmed by 1 base and V by 8 bases; bases with no gene match: 11. CDR3 length equals 17 residues. Germline V gene lookup returns CDR1 MNHEY and CDR2 SMNVEV (reference sequence). This chain's CDR3 is CASSRLAGGGGTDTQYF. The CDR3 DNA reads as TGTGCCAGCTCGCGGCTAGCGGGGGGCGGGGGCACAGATACGCAGTATTTT.

The rearrangement joins TRBV5-6 to TRBJ2-7; D tentatively reads TRBD1 or TRBD2 (6 bases each). The germline gives CDR1 SGHDT, CDR2 YYEEEE. This CDR3 is 14 amino acids long. The germline V and J ends were trimmed by 4 bases and 0 bases, with 11 bases remaining between them. The DNA of the CDR3 is TGTGCCAGCAGCCTAGGGGGGTCCTCCTACGAGCAGTACTTC. The encoded protein is CASSLGGSSYEQYF.

This clone was picked up a small number of times. V gene TRBV28 combines with J gene TRBJ1-5; 7 bases match TRBD1. The CDR3 sequence is 16 residues long. Germline V gene lookup returns CDR1 MDHEN and CDR2 SYDVKM. Trimming removed 1 base from V and 1 base from J; junction bases left unmatched: 4. The CDR3 sequence: CASSLSDRASNQPQHF. CDR3 nucleotide sequence: TGTGCCAGCAGTTTATCAGACAGGGCGAGCAATCAGCCCCAGCATTTT. The whole variable domain, remainder taken from reference TRBV28 and TRBJ1-5, is DVKVTQSSRYLVKRTGEKVFLECVQDMDHENMFWYRQDPGLGLRLIYFSYDVKMKEKGDIPEGYSVSREKKERFSLILESASTNQTSMYLCASSLSDRASNQPQHFGDGTRLSIL.

The chain joins TRBV5-1 to TRBJ2-5; D gene uncertain. Germline-derived CDR1 and CDR2 are SGHRS and YFSETQ. V shed 0 bases and J shed 6 bases, with 9 bases lying between them. CDR3 length: 13 residues. The CDR3 region is CASSLDGPKTQYF. The CDR3, as DNA: TGCGCCAGCAGCTTGGATGGGCCGAAGACCCAGTACTTC.

The chain recombines TRBV11-3 with TRBJ1-1; D ambiguous. The V end was cut by 1 base, the J end by 6 bases, with 9 bases between. Germline CDR1 SGHNT, CDR2 YENEEA. The CDR3 consists of 13 residues. CDR3 in DNA: TGTGCCAGCAGCTTAGGTTGGCAGTCTGAAGCTTTCTTT. It specifies CASSLGWQSEAFF. The whole variable domain, remainder taken from reference TRBV11-3 and TRBJ1-1, is EAGVVQSPRYKIIEKKQPVAFWCNPISGHNTLYWYLQNLGQGPELLIRYENEEAVDDSQLPKDRFSAERLKGVDSTLKIQPAELGDSAVYLCASSLGWQSEAFFGQGTRLTVV.

The chain employs TRBV7-9 and TRBJ1-5, with 7 bases lining up with TRBD1. CDR1 and CDR2 (germline): SEHNR, FQNEAQ (reference sequence). J was trimmed by 6 bases and V by 4 bases; bases with no gene match: 9. The CDR3 runs to 15 residues. The CDR3: CASSSQGLGGQPQHF. For the CDR3, the DNA is TGTGCCAGCAGCTCACAGGGGCTGGGGGGTCAGCCCCAGCATTTT.

The CDR3 nucleotides read TGTGCCACCAGCGGCTCGCGTTGGACTGAAGCTTTCTTT. It codes for CATSGSRWTEAFF. The chain uses TRBV15 and TRBJ1-1; no definite D call. Germline loops: CDR1 LNHNV, CDR2 YYDKDF (reference sequence). The V end lost 5 bases, the J end lost 5 bases, and 12 bases lay between the germline ends. The CDR3 is made up of 13 amino acids.

This rearrangement joins TRBV9 to TRBJ1-1; D is ambiguous. Between the trimmed V and J ends, which lost 4 bases and 7 bases, there was a span of 11 bases. Germline V gene lookup returns CDR1 SGDLS and CDR2 YYNGEE. The length of the CDR3 is 12 residues. CDR3 residues: CASSPRVREAFF. The CDR3 DNA reads TGTGCCAGCAGCCCTCGGGTCCGTGAAGCTTTCTTT.

The gene calls are TRBV18 and TRBJ1-2; possibly TRBD1 for D (6 bases). CDR3 size: 16 residues. Trimming cost V 2 bases and J 3 bases, with 16 bases left between them. Germline lookup yields CDR1 KGHSH and CDR2 LQKENI. CDR3 sequence: CASSPLPSRGDYGYTF. CDR3 DNA sequence: TGTGCCAGCTCACCATTACCGTCCAGGGGTGACTATGGCTACACCTTC.

This chain joins TRBV23-1 and TRBJ1-1; 7 bases are shared with TRBD1. TRBV23-1 is filed as an ORF, its function uncertain. The CDR3 contains 15 residues. V lost 9 bases and J lost 7; bases outside the gene matches: 17. The CDR3 coding sequence is TGCGCCAGGAGCTTAACCTACTTCCGGGACAGTGAAGCTTTCTTT. Its protein product is CARSLTYFRDSEAFF.

The chain has TRBV19 and TRBJ1-5; D ambiguous. The germline gives CDR1 LNHDA, CDR2 SQIVND (reference sequence). CDR3 length: 13 residues. Deletions cut 1 base from V and 7 bases from J, with 8 bases between. The CDR3 sequence is CASSIGRPQPQHF. CDR3 nucleotide sequence: TGTGCCAGTAGTATAGGCCGGCCCCAGCCCCAGCATTTT.

V gene TRBV5-1 combines with J gene TRBJ2-1, with D perhaps matching TRBD2 (6 bases). Germline V gene data show CDR1 as SGHRS and CDR2 as YFSETQ. V lost 0 bases and J lost 6, with 13 bases in between. The CDR3 is 15 amino acids. CDR3 sequence (DNA): TGCGCCAGCAGCTTGGTAGTAGGAGGGTCCAATGAGCAGTTCTTC. Its protein product is CASSLVVGGSNEQFF.

The chain employs TRBV5-1 and TRBJ1-2, with D maybe TRBD1 (6 bases). The CDR3 consists of 17 residues. V shed 0 bases and J shed 4 bases, with 19 bases lying between them. The germline CDR1 and CDR2 sequences are SGHRS and YFSETQ. Here the CDR3 reads CASSLEGSRTDTYGYTF. Here the CDR3 DNA reads TGCGCCAGCAGCTTGGAGGGGTCGAGGACAGACACCTATGGCTACACCTTC.

The V and J genes are TRBV5-6 and TRBJ2-1; D call uncertain. V was pared by 2 bases and J by 10 bases, with 7 bases between. CDR1 and CDR2 (germline): SGHDT, YYEEEE. CDR3 size: 11 residues. Here the CDR3 DNA reads TGTGCCAGCAGCTTCGAAGGGGAGCAGTTCTTC. Amino acids: CASSFEGEQFF.

The V call is TRBV30, the J call TRBJ2-5; 7 nucleotides align to TRBD1. Germline V CDR1 and CDR2: GTSNPN, SVGIG (reference sequence). V shed 2 bases, J shed 0 bases, and the junction held 6 bases outside the gene matches. CDR3 size: 15 residues. CDR3 sequence (DNA): TGTGCCTGGAGTTTGGGACAGCAACACCAAGAGACCCAGTACTTC. Translated, it gives CAWSLGQQHQETQYF.

This clone has just one count. The chain carries TRBV29-1 and TRBJ2-7, with D maybe TRBD2 (5 bases). The CDR3 has 15 amino acids. Trimming cost V 8 bases and J 1 base, with 21 bases left between them. The germline V gene has CDR1 SQVTM and CDR2 ANQGSEA. The CDR3: CSTRGWTRGSYEQYF. The CDR3 DNA reads TGCAGCACCCGTGGTTGGACTCGAGGGTCCTACGAGCAGTACTTC.

This clone was found once. The chain combines TRBV6-5 with TRBJ2-7, with D perhaps being TRBD1 or TRBD2 (5 bases each). The germline V and J ends were trimmed by 5 bases and 3 bases, with 17 bases remaining between them. Germline lookup yields CDR1 MNHEY and CDR2 SVGAGI. The CDR3 is made up of 15 amino acids. CDR3 protein: CASSKSRDRDYEQYF. The DNA of the CDR3 is TGTGCCAGCAGTAAAAGCCGGGACCGCGACTACGAGCAGTACTTC.

The genes are TRBV10-1 and TRBJ2-7; 8 positions agree with TRBD2. CDR1 is WNHNN, CDR2 SYGVQD, per germline (reference sequence). Germline trimming cut 5 bases from V and 2 bases from J; bases unmatched to any gene: 5. The CDR3 length is 14 residues. The CDR3 DNA reads TGCGCCAGCAGTCCTAGCGGGCCCCCCTACGAGCAGTACTTC. Encoded protein: CASSPSGPPYEQYF.